The 24 T cell receptor beta chains below all came from one sample that was sequenced in a study of OX40 agonist ivuxolimab in advanced cancers. Libraries were built with the immunoSEQ multiplex PCR assay. The source is immuneACCESS, and TCRdb retained only in-frame sequences with V and J called. Part of the clones is not carried over; for the studies checked, unresolved V genes explain less than half of this, and the remainder is unexplained. This sample gives fewer than 85,000 clones in total; approximately 78% of them show up just once. Jointly, the top ten make up roughly 5.4% of the sample. Sequenced here: CD4+ or CD8+ T cells sorted from blood, sampled in a trial of the OX40 agonist ivuxolimab. These receptors were taken from an adult with an advanced solid tumor such as melanoma, head and neck, liver or kidney cancer.

The V and J genes are TRBV5-6 and TRBJ2-2; D gene ambiguous. V lost 1 base and J 8 bases, leaving 6 bases between the germline ends. The CDR3 is 12 amino acids. Germline V gene sequence: CDR1 SGHDT, CDR2 YYEEEE. CDR3 sequence reads: CASSLWLGELFF. As DNA, the CDR3 is TGTGCCAGCAGCTTGTGGTTAGGGGAGCTGTTTTTT. Full variable domain (missing parts from reference TRBV5-6 and TRBJ2-2): DAGVTQSPTHLIKTRGQQVTLRCSPKSGHDTVSWYQQALGQGPQFIFQYYEEEERQRGNFPDRFSGHQFPNYSSELNVNALLLGDSALYLCASSLWLGELFFGEGSRLTVL.

The rearrangement links TRBV2 to TRBJ1-5; 7 bases are shared with TRBD1. Trimming cost V 6 bases and J 1 base; bases outside gene matches: 15. The CDR3 runs to 18 residues. CDR1 SNHLY and CDR2 FYNNEI come from the germline V gene. The CDR3, as DNA: TGTGCCAGCAGGGTACAGGGTAAGGGGGCCGGAAGCAATCAGCCCCAGCATTTT. This gives the protein CASRVQGKGAGSNQPQHF.

The chain joins TRBV7-2 to TRBJ2-7; 9 bases match TRBD1. Germline V gene sequence: CDR1 SGHTA, CDR2 FQGNSA. The CDR3 is 15 amino acids. Unmatched junction bases numbered 10, after V lost 5 bases and J lost 5 bases. In DNA, the CDR3 is TGTGCCAGCAGCCAACAGGACAGGGGTGTCGACGAGCAGTACTTC. Its translation is CASSQQDRGVDEQYF. The complete variable domain, with remaining parts taken from reference TRBV7-2 and TRBJ2-7, reads GAGVSQSPSNKVTEKGKDVELRCDPISGHTALYWYRQSLGQGLEFLIYFQGNSAPDKSGLPSDRFSAERTGGSVSTLTIQRTQQEDSAVYLCASSQQDRGVDEQYFGPGTRLTVT.

J is TRBJ1-6 and V is TRBV11-1; TRBD1 matches 7 bases. The V gene end was trimmed by 0 bases and the J gene end by 7 bases; junction bases not matched to a gene: 0. Per germline, CDR1 SGHAT and CDR2 FQDESV (reference sequence). This CDR3 contains 14 residues. For the CDR3, the DNA is TGTGCCAGCAGCTTAGCGGGACAGAATTCACCCCTCCACTTT. Its translation: CASSLAGQNSPLHF.

The rearrangement links TRBV7-2 to TRBJ1-1; D is undetermined. CDR1 is SGHTA, CDR2 FQGNSA, per germline. V was shortened by 4 bases and J by 5 bases, with 11 bases between the two germline ends. The CDR3 length is 13 residues. The DNA for the CDR3 is TGTGCCAGCAGCTCCGGACCCAGAACTGAAGCTTTCTTT. As protein: CASSSGPRTEAFF. Together with reference TRBV7-2 and TRBJ1-1, the CDR3 gives the full variable domain: GAGVSQSPSNKVTEKGKDVELRCDPISGHTALYWYRQSLGQGLEFLIYFQGNSAPDKSGLPSDRFSAERTGGSVSTLTIQRTQQEDSAVYLCASSSGPRTEAFFGQGTRLTVV.

This rearrangement joins TRBV6-5 to TRBJ2-6, with unresolved D. The germline V gene encodes CDR1 MNHEY and CDR2 SVGAGI. Trimming left V 7 bases short and J 1 base short, with 5 bases between. The CDR3 is 13 residues long. CDR3: CASITSGANVLTF. DNA for the CDR3: TGTGCCAGCATAACTTCTGGGGCCAACGTCCTGACTTTC.

This clone was observed at least ten times. The chain combines TRBV18 with TRBJ1-1; tentatively, D is TRBD1 (5 bases). The CDR3 has 17 amino acids. The germline gives CDR1 KGHSH, CDR2 LQKENI. The ends were cut back, 1 base at V and 2 bases at J, with 17 bases in the middle. The CDR3 here is CASSPRRTGQGNTEAFF. CDR3 nucleotide sequence: TGTGCCAGCTCACCACGTCGAACGGGGCAGGGCAACACTGAAGCTTTCTTT.

The chain uses TRBV7-2 and TRBJ1-1; 9 bases are a match to TRBD1. CDR1 SGHTA and CDR2 FQGNSA come from the germline V gene. The CDR3 sequence is 16 residues long. Germline trimming cut 4 bases from V and 9 bases from J; bases unmatched to any gene: 15. This CDR3 is CASSSVATGGPLKAFF. The CDR3 nucleotides read TGTGCCAGCAGCTCAGTTGCGACAGGGGGGCCACTGAAAGCTTTCTTT.

This clone was picked up one time. The rearrangement joins TRBV7-9 to TRBJ1-1; possibly TRBD1 for D (6 bases). The CDR3 spans 13 residues. The germline CDR1 and CDR2 sequences are SEHNR and FQNEAQ (reference sequence). Trimming stripped 2 bases from V and 4 bases from J, with 8 bases between. CDR3 sequence: CASSLRGGTEAFF. The CDR3 region has the DNA TGTGCCAGCAGCTTACGAGGGGGCACTGAAGCTTTCTTT.

The count of this clone is one. This rearrangement joins TRBV5-4 to TRBJ2-7, with D tentatively TRBD1 (5 bases). Germline CDR1 SGHNT, CDR2 YYREEE (reference sequence). The CDR3 is 11 residues long. The V end lost 0 bases, the J end lost 12 bases, and 10 bases lay between the germline ends. The chain's CDR3 is CASSLDGAAYF. The DNA for the CDR3 is TGTGCCAGCAGCTTGGATGGGGCAGCGTACTTC.

The rearrangement links TRBV7-2 to TRBJ1-2; 8 bases match TRBD1. Germline lookup yields CDR1 SGHTA and CDR2 FQGNSA. The V gene end was trimmed by 5 bases and the J gene end by 5 bases; junction bases not matched to a gene: 7. This CDR3 has 14 residues. CDR3 bases: TGTGCCAGCAGCGTCGACAGGGGAATTTATGGCTACACCTTC. This codes for CASSVDRGIYGYTF.

The genes are TRBV18 and TRBJ2-6, with TRBD2 identical over 7 bases. The trim removed 3 bases at V and 2 bases at J, leaving 10 bases unmatched. The germline V gene has CDR1 KGHSH and CDR2 LQKENI. The CDR3 spans 18 residues. CDR3 nucleotide sequence: TGTGCCAGCTCACCTGGGCTGGCGGGAGCGGCTGGGGCCAACGTCCTGACTTTC. Its translation: CASSPGLAGAAGANVLTF.

The rearrangement uses TRBV19 and TRBJ2-1; 9 bases agree with TRBD2. Germline lookup yields CDR1 LNHDA and CDR2 SQIVND (reference sequence). Germline trimming cut 0 bases from V and 4 bases from J; bases unmatched to any gene: 7. The CDR3 loop spans 17 amino acids. CDR3 in DNA: TGTGCCAGTAGTATAGACCTACTAGCGGGCCTTTACAATGAGCAGTTCTTC. Amino acid sequence: CASSIDLLAGLYNEQFF.

The rearrangement links TRBV27 to TRBJ2-1; D possibly uses TRBD1 or TRBD2 (7 bases each). The CDR3 spans 14 residues. Between the trimmed V and J ends, which lost 6 bases and 5 bases, there was a span of 14 bases. Germline V CDR1 and CDR2: MNHEY, SMNVEV (reference sequence). The CDR3 sequence: CASSWGGQNNEQFF. The CDR3 nucleotides read TGTGCCAGCAGCTGGGGGGGACAGAACAATGAGCAGTTCTTC.

By sample fraction, this clone is medium-sized. The rearrangement uses TRBV19 and TRBJ1-1; D call uncertain. Trimming took off 1 base at V and 5 bases at J, with 14 bases between the two ends. The germline V gene encodes CDR1 LNHDA and CDR2 SQIVND (reference sequence). This CDR3 has 15 amino acids. Written as DNA, the CDR3 is TGTGCCAGTAGTATAGCGGTCGGGGTACGGACTGAAGCTTTCTTT. Its protein is CASSIAVGVRTEAFF.

V usage is TRBV19 and J usage is TRBJ2-3; D possibly uses TRBD1 or TRBD2 (5 bases each). The ends were cut back, 3 bases at V and 3 bases at J, with 13 bases in the middle. This CDR3 region has 15 residues. The V gene's germline CDR1 is LNHDA and CDR2 SQIVND (reference sequence). CDR3 in DNA: TGTGCCAGTAGTATGAGGGCAGGGTGGACAGATACGCAGTATTTT. Translation: CASSMRAGWTDTQYF.

The chain couples TRBV4-3 to TRBJ2-3, with D perhaps being TRBD1 or TRBD2 (5 bases each). V dropped 0 bases and J dropped 1 base, with 14 bases sitting between them. This CDR3 has 17 residues. CDR1 and CDR2 (germline): LGHNA, YSLEER. This CDR3 is CASSQDHRSEGTDTQYF. CDR3 DNA sequence: TGCGCCAGCAGCCAAGATCACAGGTCGGAGGGCACAGATACGCAGTATTTT.

This clone showed up just a few times. The gene calls are TRBV6-5 and TRBJ2-2; 16 bases map to TRBD2. Losses at the gene ends were 4 bases for V and 13 bases for J; bases not matched to a gene: 6. Germline V gene sequence: CDR1 MNHEY, CDR2 SVGAGI. The CDR3 has 15 amino acids. CDR3 amino acids: CASSFGTSGRVRLFF. The CDR3 region has the DNA TGTGCCAGCAGTTTTGGGACTAGCGGGAGGGTGAGGCTGTTTTTT.

This clone was detected a few times. The J gene is TRBJ1-5, the V gene TRBV5-4, with D perhaps TRBD1 (5 bases). The CDR3 consists of 16 residues. Germline V gene lookup returns CDR1 SGHNT and CDR2 YYREEE (reference sequence). V lost 4 bases and J 3 bases, leaving 17 bases between the germline ends. The CDR3 region is CASSQDWEGYNQPQHF. CDR3 in DNA: TGTGCCAGCAGCCAAGATTGGGAGGGGTACAATCAGCCCCAGCATTTT.

V usage is TRBV5-1 and J usage is TRBJ2-7; D remains unclear. V lost 4 bases and J 0 bases, leaving 14 bases between the germline ends. Germline V gene lookup returns CDR1 SGHRS and CDR2 YFSETQ. CDR3 length equals 15 residues. The CDR3 DNA reads TGCGCCAGCAGCCGGACGGCCCAAAGCTCCTACGAGCAGTACTTC. It encodes CASSRTAQSSYEQYF.

This clone was seen once. This chain joins TRBV18 and TRBJ2-1; TRBD2 agrees at 12 bases. Germline V gives CDR1 KGHSH, CDR2 LQKENI. The CDR3 loop spans 16 amino acids. Losses at the gene ends were 4 bases for V and 4 bases for J; bases not matched to a gene: 5. The CDR3 protein is CASSLTLAGGYNEQFF. The CDR3 DNA sequence: TGTGCCAGCTCACTTACACTAGCGGGAGGTTACAATGAGCAGTTCTTC. The whole variable domain, remainder taken from reference TRBV18 and TRBJ2-1, is NAGVMQNPRHLVRRRGQEARLRCSPMKGHSHVYWYRQLPEEGLKFMVYLQKENIIDESGMPKERFSAEFPKEGPSILRIQQVVRGDSAAYFCASSLTLAGGYNEQFFGPGTRLTVL.

This clone turned up a few times. This chain connects TRBV2 to TRBJ1-5; D unclear. V was trimmed by 3 bases and J by 2 bases, leaving 2 bases between them. The germline gives CDR1 SNHLY, CDR2 FYNNEI. The CDR3 consists of 12 residues. CDR3 DNA: TGTGCCAGCAGTGACCGCAATCAGCCCCAGCATTTT. Translating it yields CASSDRNQPQHF. Complete variable domain (other parts from reference TRBV2 and TRBJ1-5): EPEVTQTPSHQVTQMGQEVILRCVPISNHLYFYWYRQILGQKVEFLVSFYNNEISEKSEIFDDQFSVERPDGSNFTLKIRSTKLEDSAMYFCASSDRNQPQHFGDGTRLSIL.

The chain employs TRBV5-1 and TRBJ2-3, with 14 positions matching TRBD2. This CDR3 spans 20 amino acids. The germline V gene encodes CDR1 SGHRS and CDR2 YFSETQ. V lost 1 base, J lost 3 bases, and 13 bases stayed unmatched. The CDR3 loop reads CASSLFLGTSGSGRTDTQYF. The CDR3 bases are TGCGCCAGCAGCTTGTTCCTCGGGACTAGCGGGAGTGGTAGGACAGATACGCAGTATTTT.

The rearrangement joins TRBV28 to TRBJ1-1; unclear D gene. Trimming left V 3 bases short and J 4 bases short, with 12 bases between. Germline V gives CDR1 MDHEN, CDR2 SYDVKM. The CDR3 consists of 14 residues. CDR3 sequence: CASSFGPGFTEAFF. The CDR3 DNA is TGTGCCAGCAGTTTCGGTCCCGGTTTCACTGAAGCTTTCTTT. The full variable domain, in which reference TRBV28 and TRBJ1-1 provide the parts outside the CDR3, is DVKVTQSSRYLVKRTGEKVFLECVQDMDHENMFWYRQDPGLGLRLIYFSYDVKMKEKGDIPEGYSVSREKKERFSLILESASTNQTSMYLCASSFGPGFTEAFFGQGTRLTVV.